Each of the 27 T cell receptor beta chains below was sequenced from the same sample in a study of TIL therapy for anti-PD-1-resistant metastatic lung cancer. This was the immunoSEQ v3 assay. Libraries were prepared by immunoSEQ multiplex PCR; TCRdb keeps only in-frame clonotypes and omits some of them. This sample carries about 36,000 clones, roughly 70% of them seen once, and the ten largest clones take 5.7%. This sample's time point: pre-treatment sample, taken before nivolumab and TIL therapy. Sample: blood, taken at baseline. All receptors derive from a person aged 25 to 79 with non-small cell lung cancer.

This chain links TRBV5-4 with TRBJ2-2; TRBD2 matches at 10 bases. With V trimmed by 4 bases and J by 0 bases, 6 bases remained unmatched. This CDR3 region has 17 residues. Germline V gene data show CDR1 as SGHNT and CDR2 as YYREEE (reference sequence). The CDR3 loop reads CASSDLAGGANTGELFF. DNA of the CDR3: TGTGCCAGCAGCGATTTAGCGGGAGGCGCGAACACCGGGGAGCTGTTTTTT.

This clone was seen only a few times. The J gene is TRBJ1-1, the V gene TRBV28; no clear D. Trimming pared 2 bases from V and 0 bases from J, leaving 1 base between. Germline V gene data show CDR1 as MDHEN and CDR2 as SYDVKM. The CDR3 extends over 12 amino acids. CDR3 sequence reads: CASSLMNTEAFF. Written as DNA, the CDR3 is TGTGCCAGCAGTTTAATGAACACTGAAGCTTTCTTT.

This clone came up a few times. The chain links TRBV6-5 to TRBJ1-2; D remains unclear. Deletions cut 6 bases from V and 4 bases from J, with 15 bases between. Germline assignment: CDR1 MNHEY and CDR2 SVGAGI. The CDR3 sequence is 14 residues long. CDR3 sequence: CASSPPGSTYGYTF. The CDR3 coding sequence is TGTGCCAGCAGCCCCCCAGGATCCACCTATGGCTACACCTTC.

This clone has just one count. The V and J genes are TRBV10-3 and TRBJ2-7; tentatively, D is TRBD2 (5 bases). Per the germline V gene, CDR1 is ENHRY and CDR2 is SYGVKD. Trimming took off 2 bases at V and 0 bases at J, with 11 bases between the two ends. The CDR3 is 15 amino acids. DNA of the CDR3: TGTGCCATCAGTGAGGGTCGGGAAAGCTCCTACGAGCAGTACTTC. Translation gives CAISEGRESSYEQYF.

The chain recombines TRBV19 with TRBJ2-5; TRBD2 agrees at 12 bases. The CDR3 spans 13 residues. V lost 4 bases to trimming and J lost 9 bases; unmatched junction nucleotides: 3. Per germline, CDR1 LNHDA and CDR2 SQIVND (reference sequence). CDR3 in DNA: TGTGCCAGTAGTACCCTAGCGGGGGGGCCCCAGTACTTC. As protein: CASSTLAGGPQYF.

V and J are TRBV7-9 and TRBJ2-3; the match to TRBD2 covers 9 bases. The CDR3 runs 12 residues. Germline V gene lookup returns CDR1 SEHNR and CDR2 FQNEAQ (reference sequence). After removal of 5 bases from V and 6 bases from J, the junction contained 0 bases not matched to a gene. In DNA form, the CDR3 reads TGTGCCAGCAGCGCGGGGGGGGATACGCAGTATTTT. This translates into CASSAGGDTQYF.

The CDR3 region has the DNA TGCAGCGGCCTCCAGGGTATGGGAGGCTACACCTTC. Its translation is CSGLQGMGGYTF. The chain joins TRBV29-1 to TRBJ1-2, with D perhaps matching TRBD1 (5 bases). The ends were cut back, 7 bases at V and 8 bases at J, with 17 bases in the middle. Germline V lookup: CDR1 SQVTM, CDR2 ANQGSEA. The length of the CDR3 is 12 residues.

This clone was observed once. The chain employs TRBV11-2 and TRBJ1-1; D uncertain. Germline CDR1 is SGHAT and CDR2 is FQNNGV. V lost 1 base and J 2 bases, leaving 11 bases between the germline ends. CDR3 size: 15 residues. CDR3 region: CASSLAPPINTEAFF. CDR3 coding DNA: TGTGCCAGCAGCTTAGCACCCCCAATAAACACTGAAGCTTTCTTT.

This rearrangement joins TRBV10-3 to TRBJ2-1; 10 bases are a match to TRBD2. Trimming cost V 6 bases and J 8 bases; bases outside gene matches: 7. The CDR3 length is 14 residues. Per the germline V gene, CDR1 is ENHRY and CDR2 is SYGVKD. In DNA, the CDR3 is TGTGCCATCAGGGGAGCGGGGGGGCCATATGAGCAGTTCTTC. Protein product: CAIRGAGGPYEQFF.

The chain employs TRBV5-1 and TRBJ1-2; D is perhaps TRBD1 (5 bases). The CDR3 contains 16 residues. V dropped 3 bases and J dropped 3 bases, with 18 bases sitting between them. Per germline, CDR1 SGHRS and CDR2 YFSETQ. CDR3 protein: CASSSKGKRADYGYTF. Written as DNA, the CDR3 is TGCGCCAGCAGCTCGAAGGGGAAAAGGGCCGACTATGGCTACACCTTC. Together with reference TRBV5-1 and TRBJ1-2, the CDR3 gives the full variable domain: KAGVTQTPRYLIKTRGQQVTLSCSPISGHRSVSWYQQTPGQGLQFLFEYFSETQRNKGNFPGRFSGRQFSNSRSEMNVSTLELGDSALYLCASSSKGKRADYGYTFGSGTRLTVV.

The sample holds a few counts of this clone. The chain carries TRBV10-3 and TRBJ1-1; D is unclear. Looked up from germline, CDR1 is ENHRY and CDR2 is SYGVKD. This CDR3 has 13 amino acids. With 6 bases removed from V and 0 bases from J, the gap between germline ends came to 8 bases. The DNA of the CDR3 is TGTGCCATCAGGAGGGCCTTGAACACTGAAGCTTTCTTT. Its translation: CAIRRALNTEAFF.

V is TRBV4-3 and J is TRBJ1-1, with D hard to call. The germline gives CDR1 LGHNA, CDR2 YSLEER. V gave up 0 bases and J gave up 3 bases, with 11 bases separating them. The CDR3 runs 15 residues. The CDR3 sequence: CASSQDPRPYTEAFF. CDR3 in DNA: TGCGCCAGCAGCCAAGATCCGAGACCGTACACTGAAGCTTTCTTT.

The J gene is TRBJ1-2, the V gene TRBV10-3; TRBD1 might be the D (5 bases). The CDR3 sequence is 13 residues long. Germline values: CDR1 ENHRY, CDR2 SYGVKD. V shed 2 bases and J shed 4 bases, with 8 bases lying between them. The CDR3 spells CAISEPGVYGYTF. In nucleotides, the CDR3 is TGTGCCATCAGTGAGCCGGGGGTCTATGGCTACACCTTC.

The chain recombines TRBV9 with TRBJ2-5, with 11 positions matching TRBD2. V shed 5 bases, J shed 5 bases, and the junction held 8 bases outside the gene matches. Germline CDR1 and CDR2: SGDLS and YYNGEE. The CDR3 runs 15 residues. The CDR3 protein is CASSALAGGGETQYF. The CDR3 DNA is TGTGCCAGCAGTGCCCTAGCGGGGGGTGGGGAGACCCAGTACTTC.

This clone was seen only a few times. The rearrangement joins TRBV2 to TRBJ1-6; D ambiguous. The ends were cut back, 1 base at V and 6 bases at J, with 10 bases in the middle. CDR1 and CDR2 (germline): SNHLY, FYNNEI. The CDR3 loop spans 15 amino acids. CDR3 sequence: CASSEVRQPNSPLHF. For the CDR3, the DNA is TGTGCCAGCAGTGAAGTACGGCAGCCTAATTCACCCCTCCACTTT.

CDR3 DNA: TGTGCCAGCAGTTTCGGACGGTCTAGCACAGATACGCAGTATTTT. It is translated as CASSFGRSSTDTQYF. This rearrangement joins TRBV27 to TRBJ2-3, with unresolved D. The CDR3 has 15 amino acids. Trimming left V 3 bases short and J 0 bases short, with 10 bases between. Germline loops: CDR1 MNHEY, CDR2 SMNVEV (reference sequence).

The rearrangement uses TRBV11-3 and TRBJ2-1; 8 bases align to TRBD2. The ends lost 4 bases at V and 2 bases at J; junction bases unmatched: 4. This CDR3 is built from 15 residues. Germline V gives CDR1 SGHNT, CDR2 YENEEA. The CDR3 here is CASSSGGTAYNEQFF. CDR3 sequence (DNA): TGTGCCAGCAGCTCGGGGGGGACCGCCTACAATGAGCAGTTCTTC.

Only one count was recorded for this clone. The identical CDR3 is also encoded by other nucleotide sequences in the sample. This chain links TRBV19 with TRBJ2-7; possibly TRBD1 for D (6 bases). Germline-derived CDR1 and CDR2 are LNHDA and SQIVND (reference sequence). The CDR3 runs to 13 residues. The V and J ends lost 5 bases and 2 bases respectively, with 10 bases between them. DNA for the CDR3: TGTGCCAGTAGTCCCGGACAGACCTACGAGCAGTACTTC. It is translated as CASSPGQTYEQYF.

The chain has TRBV5-8 and TRBJ2-5; TRBD2 is a possible D gene (6 bases). V was shortened by 3 bases and J by 1 base, with 13 bases between the two germline ends. CDR3 size: 15 residues. Germline V gives CDR1 SGHTS, CDR2 YDEGEE. The CDR3 coding sequence is TGTGCCAGCAGCTGGGCAGGGAGGATCCAAGAGACCCAGTACTTC. Translation: CASSWAGRIQETQYF.

The chain links TRBV6-4 to TRBJ2-7, with TRBD1 matching over 12 bases. The ends lost 7 bases at V and 7 bases at J; junction bases unmatched: 14. CDR1 is MRHNA and CDR2 is SNTAGT in the germline V gene. The CDR3 has 16 residues. The CDR3 loop reads CASTEPGQGASTEQYF. CDR3 nucleotide sequence: TGTGCCAGCACTGAACCGGGACAGGGGGCTTCTACGGAGCAGTACTTC.

The V and J genes are TRBV5-1 and TRBJ2-3; D possibly corresponds to TRBD2 (5 bases). Trimming left V 5 bases short and J 4 bases short, with 8 bases between. The germline CDR1 and CDR2 sequences are SGHRS and YFSETQ. The CDR3 runs to 12 residues. In DNA form, the CDR3 reads TGCGCCAGCAGAGTGGAGGCAGATACGCAGTATTTT. Protein sequence: CASRVEADTQYF.

The rearrangement joins TRBV9 to TRBJ2-7; D uncertain. The germline V gene has CDR1 SGDLS and CDR2 YYNGEE. The germline V and J ends were trimmed by 4 bases and 6 bases, with 11 bases remaining between them. This CDR3 is 12 amino acids long. Here the CDR3 reads CASSPPYGEQYF. CDR3 DNA sequence: TGTGCCAGCAGCCCCCCATATGGCGAGCAGTACTTC. The full variable domain, rest sourced from reference TRBV9 and TRBJ2-7, is DSGVTQTPKHLITATGQRVTLRCSPRSGDLSVYWYQQSLDQGLQFLIQYYNGEERAKGNILERFSAQQFPDLHSELNLSSLELGDSALYFCASSPPYGEQYFGPGTRLTVT.

V gene TRBV6-1 combines with J gene TRBJ2-2; 8 nucleotides agree with TRBD2. Trimming at V came to 2 bases and at J to 6 bases, leaving 8 bases not matched to a gene. Germline V gene sequence: CDR1 MNHNS, CDR2 SASEGT. This CDR3 contains 16 residues. In nucleotides, the CDR3 is TGTGCCAGCAGTGAACAGCCGGTTAGCGGGGCCGGGGAGCTGTTTTTT. This sequence encodes CASSEQPVSGAGELFF.

The rearrangement links TRBV28 to TRBJ2-7; D might be TRBD1 (6 bases). The length of the CDR3 is 15 residues. Germline CDR1 and CDR2: MDHEN and SYDVKM. The ends were cut back, 3 bases at V and 4 bases at J, with 16 bases in the middle. Written as DNA, the CDR3 is TGTGCCAGCAGTTTGAGTTGGGACATGGTGTACGAGCAGTACTTC. Amino acid sequence: CASSLSWDMVYEQYF.

The sample holds a few counts of this clone. The rearrangement joins TRBV19 to TRBJ1-5, with no clear D. CDR1 and CDR2 from the germline V gene are LNHDA and SQIVND (reference sequence). V lost 7 bases, J lost 3 bases, and 10 bases lay in between. The CDR3 spans 13 residues. The CDR3, as DNA: TGTGCCAGTACTCGGGAAGTCAATCAGCCCCAGCATTTT. This translates into CASTREVNQPQHF.

The CDR3 loop is CASKMSANTGELFF. The CDR3 nucleotides read TGTGCCAGCAAGATGAGCGCGAACACCGGGGAGCTGTTTTTT. The J gene is TRBJ2-2, the V gene TRBV7-9; D unresolved. Per germline, CDR1 SEHNR and CDR2 FQNEAQ (reference sequence). The V gene lost 7 bases and the J gene lost 0 bases, with 9 bases spanning the gap. The CDR3 is 14 amino acids.

The chain employs TRBV27 and TRBJ1-5; perhaps TRBD1 as D (5 bases). V was pared by 6 bases and J by 6 bases, with 12 bases between. Germline values: CDR1 MNHEY, CDR2 SMNVEV (reference sequence). The CDR3 is 13 residues long. The CDR3 protein is CASRGGVGQPQHF. The CDR3 DNA reads as TGTGCCAGCAGGGGGGGGGTTGGTCAGCCCCAGCATTTT.